What follows is one T cell receptor (beta chain) and its context. As yet, its antigen is unknown. Trimming took 4 bases from V and 5 from J, leaving 15 bases between them. Germline CDR1 is MNHEY and CDR2 is SMNVEV (reference sequence). The CDR3 has 14 amino acids. The data derive from a study of cytomegalovirus exposure and HLA in healthy donors. Study-level points and caveats: Using the classifier, cytomegalovirus status was reportedly diagnosed with high specificity and sensitivity. Some TCR beta chains (over 150 of them) were listed as cytomegalovirus-associated. Most of the TCR beta V segments (in an earlier analysis) were productive either about 87% or about 30% of the time.

PCR amplification relied on 60 Vbeta primers (plus 13 Jbeta primers). Source study methods: The authors later counted about 80 million unique TCR beta chains, 9.5 million to 11 million of them shared. Method: immunoSEQ multiplex PCR; TCRdb's copy keeps in-frame clones and lacks some. V and J calls and clone size are as listed in that table; D and trimming were resolved from the DNA. Its table lists under 200,000 clones. The sequenced material came from PBMCs. This rearrangement joins TRBV27 to TRBJ2-7; D may be TRBD2 (6 bases). The TCR was taken from a man aged 25-45 years in good health and CMV-seronegative. In DNA, the CDR3 is TGTGCCAGCAGTTCCGGGACTTTCGGAGACGAGCAGTACTTC. Its protein product is CASSSGTFGDEQYF.